The clone carrying this TCR beta chain has a single count. This record comes from a study of blood T cell repertoires in COVID-19. Looking at the study overall: Italy, Spain and the United States were the sources of the convalescent and acute COVID-19 samples. T cells, B-cell-depleted T cells, or PBMCs supplied cDNA or gDNA.

Germline V CDR1 and CDR2: SGDLS, YYNGEE. The V end was cut by 2 bases, the J end by 9 bases, with 18 bases between. CDR3 size: 16 residues. Original processing methods: Researchers report that nucleated cell counts were estimated from reference gene primer amplification. The method was immunoSEQ multiplex PCR; TCRdb's version includes in-frame clones alone and lacks a portion of them. V, J and clone size are taken as reported in that table, and D and trimming were inferred from the DNA itself. The repertoire consists of just under 40,000 clones, with over 70% occurring once and the leading ten covering around 24%.

The sequenced material came from peripheral blood. The receptor was isolated from a man over 45 with active or convalescent COVID-19. The chain employs TRBV9 and TRBJ1-6, with D possibly being TRBD1 (5 bases). The CDR3 loop is CASSVFPEVGGSPLHF. In DNA form, the CDR3 reads TGTGCCAGCAGCGTTTTTCCCGAAGTGGGGGGTTCACCCCTCCACTTT.